Listed below are T cell receptor beta chains from one sample, sequenced in a study of blood T cell repertoires in COVID-19. Assay: immunoSEQ multiplex PCR; the TCRdb copy retains only in-frame clones and omits some. The data hold 100,000 to 150,000 clones, with about 89% observed a single time. The sequencing input was peripheral blood. The receptor source for this set is a man aged 55 to 70 with COVID-19, enrolled during active disease. The CDR3 runs from the conserved cysteine through the conserved F or W. A D gene is named only where the DNA matches it firmly. Size is stated for part of the rows, as once, few or many counts, or as a class when the clone is expanded.

J,size,V,D,CDR3,DNA
TRBJ1-2,NA,TRBV19,NA,CASSRTAYGYTF,TGTGCCAGTAGTAGGACAGCTTATGGCTACACCTTC
TRBJ1-2,NA,TRBV6-1,NA,CASSELWVRGNYGYTF,TGTGCCAGCAGTGAACTCTGGGTTCGGGGAAACTATGGCTACACCTTC
TRBJ1-2,NA,TRBV18,TRBD1,CASSPPPGTGLYGYTF,TGTGCCAGCTCACCACCGCCCGGGACAGGGCTTTATGGCTACACCTTC
TRBJ2-3,few,TRBV19,TRBD2,CASRTSGFTDTQYF,TGTGCCAGTAGGACTAGCGGTTTCACAGATACGCAGTATTTT
TRBJ1-4,NA,TRBV19,TRBD1,CASLGQGHEKLFF,TGTGCCAGTCTCGGACAGGGACATGAAAAACTGTTTTTT
TRBJ1-5,once,TRBV30,NA,CAWSVGRGNQPQHF,TGTGCCTGGAGTGTGGGTCGGGGCAATCAGCCCCAGCATTTT
TRBJ2-7,NA,TRBV12-3/TRBV12-4,NA,CASSWERLGQYF,TGTGCCAGCAGTTGGGAGCGGCTTGGGCAGTACTTC
TRBJ1-3,NA,TRBV4-1,TRBD1,CASRGQIGDSGNTIYF,TGCGCCAGCAGGGGACAGATAGGGGACTCTGGAAACACCATATATTTT
TRBJ1-5,once,TRBV6-2/TRBV6-3,NA,CASSYGRENNQPQHF,TGTGCCAGCAGTTACGGTAGGGAGAACAATCAGCCCCAGCATTTT
TRBJ2-5,NA,TRBV5-1,TRBD2,CASIWGASGGQETQYF,TGCGCCAGCATCTGGGGTGCTAGCGGGGGACAAGAGACCCAGTACTTC
TRBJ1-5,NA,TRBV6-2/TRBV6-3,NA,CASSNRVNQPQHF,TGTGCCAGCAGTAACAGGGTTAATCAGCCCCAGCATTTT
TRBJ2-7,NA,TRBV6-2/TRBV6-3,NA,CASSSFYEQYF,TGTGCCAGCAGTTCTTTCTACGAGCAGTACTTC
TRBJ1-1,NA,TRBV19,NA,CASSIALSRNTEAFF,TGTGCCAGTAGTATAGCATTGAGTCGGAACACTGAAGCTTTCTTT
TRBJ1-1,NA,TRBV5-4,TRBD1,CASSSGNHRGANTEAFF,TGTGCCAGCAGCTCGGGAAACCACAGGGGGGCGAACACTGAAGCTTTCTTT
TRBJ2-1,NA,TRBV28,TRBD1,CASSFSDRSYNEQFF,TGTGCCAGCAGTTTTTCGGACAGGAGCTACAATGAGCAGTTCTTC
TRBJ2-7,NA,TRBV7-8,NA,CASSLGVGAYEQYF,TGTGCCAGCAGCTTAGGGGTAGGGGCCTACGAGCAGTACTTC
TRBJ1-1,NA,TRBV9,NA,CASSVAAAENTEAFF,TGTGCCAGCAGCGTAGCGGCGGCCGAGAACACTGAAGCTTTCTTT
TRBJ1-5,NA,TRBV29-1,NA,CSVEGGQNQPQHF,TGCAGCGTTGAGGGGGGGCAGAATCAGCCCCAGCATTTT
TRBJ2-5,NA,TRBV7-8,NA,CASSLGLEGGTQYF,TGTGCCAGCAGCTTAGGATTGGAAGGCGGGACCCAGTACTTC
TRBJ1-3,NA,TRBV28,NA,CASSFKRAAGNTIYF,TGTGCCAGCAGTTTTAAGAGGGCTGCGGGAAACACCATATATTTT
TRBJ2-3,NA,TRBV7-3,TRBD2,CASSLSGGGDTQYF,TGTGCCAGCAGCTTATCGGGGGGGGGAGATACGCAGTATTTT
TRBJ2-5,NA,TRBV28,NA,CASSLREVQETQYF,TGTGCCAGCAGTTTAAGGGAGGTACAAGAGACCCAGTACTTC
TRBJ1-5,NA,TRBV24-1,TRBD1,CATSDPGQGGNQPQHF,TGTGCCACCAGTGACCCCGGACAGGGGGGAAATCAGCCCCAGCATTTT
TRBJ1-3,NA,TRBV3-1/TRBV3-2,NA,CASSRTGISGNTIYF,TGTGCCAGCAGCCGAACAGGGATCTCTGGAAACACCATATATTTT